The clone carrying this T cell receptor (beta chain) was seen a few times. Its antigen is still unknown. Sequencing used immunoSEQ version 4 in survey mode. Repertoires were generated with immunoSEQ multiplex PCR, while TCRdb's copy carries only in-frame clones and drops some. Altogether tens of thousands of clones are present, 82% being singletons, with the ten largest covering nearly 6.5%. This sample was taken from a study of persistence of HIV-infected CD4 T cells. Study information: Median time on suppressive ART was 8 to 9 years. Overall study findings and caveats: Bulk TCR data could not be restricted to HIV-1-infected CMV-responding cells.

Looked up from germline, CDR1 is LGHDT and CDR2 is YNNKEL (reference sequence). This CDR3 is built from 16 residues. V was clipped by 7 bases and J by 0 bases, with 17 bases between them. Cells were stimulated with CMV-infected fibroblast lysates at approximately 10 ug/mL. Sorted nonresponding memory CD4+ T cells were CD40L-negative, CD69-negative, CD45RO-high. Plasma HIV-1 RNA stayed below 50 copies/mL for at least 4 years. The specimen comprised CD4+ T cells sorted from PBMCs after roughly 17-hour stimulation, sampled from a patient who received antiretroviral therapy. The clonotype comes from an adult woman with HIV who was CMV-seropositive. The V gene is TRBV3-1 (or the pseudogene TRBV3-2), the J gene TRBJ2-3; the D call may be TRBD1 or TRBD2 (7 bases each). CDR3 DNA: TGTGCCAGCAACCCAGGGGGGGACGAAAGCACAGATACGCAGTATTTT. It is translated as CASNPGGDESTDTQYF.